These 23 T cell receptor beta chains came from one sample sequenced in a study of T-cell reconstitution after alpha-beta-depleted transplantation in children. During its preparation, the TCRbeta library received unique molecular identifiers. TCRdb redid the calling of the PCR reads with MiXCR, one entry per CDR3 protein. The sample lists about 200,000 distinct CDR3 sequences, 5% to 7.5% occurring once. Sequences were derived from PBMCs, sampled before TCRalphabeta/CD19-depleted stem cell transplant. All receptors derive from a girl less than two years old with combined immunodeficiency, due to receive a stem cell transplant.

This clonotype was seen at least ten times. This sequence joins TRBV20-1 and TRBJ2-7, with 10 bases aligning to TRBD2. CDR1 DFQATT and CDR2 SNEGSKA come from the germline V gene (reference sequence). After removal of 6 bases from V and 3 bases from J, the junction contained 5 bases not matched to a gene. CDR3 length equals 13 residues. The CDR3 bases are TGCAGTGCACCGGGACTAGCGTTCTACGAGCAGTACTTC. It is translated as CSAPGLAFYEQYF.

This clonotype occurred many times. The chain has TRBV9 and TRBJ2-1; TRBD2 aligns across 9 bases. Per the germline V gene, CDR1 is SGDLS and CDR2 is YYNGEE. The CDR3 runs to 16 residues. V lost 2 bases, J lost 4 bases, and 7 bases stayed unmatched. CDR3 sequence reads: CASSVDSGGSYNEQFF. The DNA of the CDR3 is TGTGCCAGCAGCGTGGATAGCGGGGGATCTTACAATGAGCAGTTCTTC.

This clonotype has a count of ten or more. The rearrangement links TRBV28 to TRBJ1-1, with a tentative D call TRBD1 (5 bases). Germline CDR1 reads MDHEN; CDR2 reads SYDVKM. The CDR3 is 11 amino acids. V shed 3 bases and J shed 11 bases, with 10 bases lying between them. CDR3 residues: CASSLEGSAFF. The CDR3 DNA reads TGTGCCAGCAGTTTGGAGGGGTCGGCTTTCTTT. The complete variable domain, with remaining parts taken from reference TRBV28 and TRBJ1-1, reads DVKVTQSSRYLVKRTGEKVFLECVQDMDHENMFWYRQDPGLGLRLIYFSYDVKMKEKGDIPEGYSVSREKKERFSLILESASTNQTSMYLCASSLEGSAFFGQGTRLTVV.

This clonotype was counted a few times. The genes are TRBV7-9 and TRBJ1-2, with D tentatively TRBD1 (5 bases). Germline V gives CDR1 SEHNR, CDR2 FQNEAQ (reference sequence). The CDR3 has 14 residues. With 3 bases removed from V and 12 bases from J, the gap between germline ends came to 20 bases. In DNA, the CDR3 is TGTGCCAGCAGCTTTACGGACACGAATATGGAGGACACCTTC. Translation gives CASSFTDTNMEDTF.

This clonotype was found many times. This chain joins TRBV15 and TRBJ2-7; TRBD1 might be the D (6 bases). This CDR3 has 14 residues. The V and J ends lost 0 bases and 5 bases respectively, with 11 bases between them. Germline lookup yields CDR1 LNHNV and CDR2 YYDKDF (reference sequence). For the CDR3, the DNA is TGTGCCACCAGCAGAGATCTACAGGGAGACGAGCAGTACTTC. This encodes CATSRDLQGDEQYF.

This clonotype has a count of ten or more. The CDR3 spells CASSHYIARTGADGELFF. DNA for the CDR3: TGCGCCAGCAGCCATTATATAGCCCGGACAGGGGCCGACGGGGAGCTGTTTTTT. V is TRBV4-3 and J is TRBJ2-2; 9 bases fit TRBD1. V trimming: 3 bases; J trimming: 7 bases; junction bases outside the gene matches: 15. CDR3 length: 18 residues. Germline assignment: CDR1 LGHNA and CDR2 YSLEER.

This clonotype was counted ten times or more. The gene calls are TRBV11-2 and TRBJ2-1, with 12 bases that match TRBD2. This CDR3 comprises 16 residues. V trimming: 6 bases; J trimming: 7 bases; junction bases outside the gene matches: 10. Germline CDR1 and CDR2: SGHAT and FQNNGV. In DNA, the CDR3 is TGTGCCAGCAGTCAATTACTAGCGGGGGGACATAATGAGCAGTTCTTC. Translating it yields CASSQLLAGGHNEQFF.

This clonotype was recorded at least ten times. The V and J genes are TRBV20-1 and TRBJ2-7; the D is unclear. The CDR3 sequence is 10 residues long. Germline V lookup: CDR1 DFQATT, CDR2 SNEGSKA (reference sequence). Trimming cost V 0 bases and J 5 bases, with 2 bases left between them. The DNA of the CDR3 is TGCAGTGCTAGAGAGAACGAGCAGTACTTC. This encodes CSARENEQYF.

V usage is TRBV9 and J usage is TRBJ2-1; 8 bases align to TRBD2. This CDR3 spans 15 amino acids. Trimming removed 1 base from V and 6 bases from J; junction bases left unmatched: 6. Germline CDR1 is SGDLS and CDR2 is YYNGEE. The CDR3 is CASSVSGSVINEQFF. DNA of the CDR3: TGTGCCAGCAGCGTAAGCGGGAGTGTCATCAATGAGCAGTTCTTC.

This clonotype occurred a few times. CDR3 bases: TGTGCCAGCAGCTTACCAGCGGACCAAGAGACCCAGTACTTC. Encoded protein: CASSLPADQETQYF. The chain combines TRBV11-1 with TRBJ2-5; possible D gene TRBD2, 5 bases. Per germline, CDR1 SGHAT and CDR2 FQDESV (reference sequence). Trimming cost V 2 bases and J 0 bases, with 7 bases left between them. The CDR3 has 14 amino acids.

The sample holds many counts of this clonotype. The V and J genes are TRBV27 and TRBJ2-7; 11 bases fit TRBD2. The V and J ends lost 5 bases and 5 bases, in that order; junction bases with no gene match: 8. Germline lookup yields CDR1 MNHEY and CDR2 SMNVEV (reference sequence). The CDR3 extends over 15 amino acids. CDR3 nucleotide sequence: TGTGCCAGCAGTCCCCGACTAGCGGGAATTCACGAGCAGTACTTC. It yields the protein CASSPRLAGIHEQYF.

This clonotype came up many times. This chain joins TRBV14 and TRBJ2-1; 9 bases agree with TRBD2. Germline assignment: CDR1 SGHDN and CDR2 FVKESK. This CDR3 has 14 amino acids. Unmatched junction bases numbered 5, after V lost 2 bases and J lost 9 bases. CDR3 DNA sequence: TGTGCCAGCAGCCAAACGCGGGGGGGCGGTGAGCAGTTCTTC. As protein: CASSQTRGGGEQFF.

This clonotype has at least ten counts. V and J are TRBV11-2 and TRBJ2-7; D is possibly TRBD1 or TRBD2 (6 bases each). Germline V lookup: CDR1 SGHAT, CDR2 FQNNGV. V lost 6 bases, J lost 0 bases, and 12 bases lay in between. The CDR3 totals 14 residues. CDR3 residues: CASREGVNSYEQYF. For the CDR3, the DNA is TGTGCCAGCAGGGAGGGGGTGAACTCCTACGAGCAGTACTTC.

This clonotype has a count of ten or more. The rearrangement links TRBV28 to TRBJ2-1; 9 positions agree with TRBD1. The CDR3 contains 17 residues. In germline, CDR1 is MDHEN, CDR2 SYDVKM. J gave up 0 bases and V 3 bases, and 6 bases lay outside the gene matches. CDR3 bases: TGTGCCAGCAGTTTTGGGACAGGGTCTTTCTCCTACAATGAGCAGTTCTTC. Encoded protein: CASSFGTGSFSYNEQFF.

There are many counts of this clonotype. The chain recombines TRBV12-3 or TRBV12-4 with TRBJ2-1; D uncertain. The germline V and J ends were trimmed by 10 bases and 6 bases, with 13 bases remaining between them. The CDR3 is 12 residues long. The chain's CDR3 is CATTGPINEQFF. CDR3 in DNA: TGTGCCACAACCGGTCCTATCAATGAGCAGTTCTTC.

This clonotype was detected ten times or more. The chain joins TRBV10-3 to TRBJ2-1; TRBD1 is a possible D gene (6 bases). The V and J ends lost 2 bases and 8 bases respectively, with 13 bases between them. Germline assignment: CDR1 ENHRY and CDR2 SYGVKD. This CDR3 comprises 14 residues. CDR3 loop: CAISEKWGLDEQFF. In nucleotides, the CDR3 is TGTGCCATCAGTGAGAAATGGGGGCTCGATGAGCAGTTCTTC.

Ten or more counts support this clonotype. The chain joins TRBV6-2 or TRBV6-3 to TRBJ1-1; 8 bases map to TRBD1. The CDR3 covers 15 residues. In germline, CDR1 is MNHEY, CDR2 SVGEGT. V shed 5 bases, J shed 0 bases, and the junction held 5 bases outside the gene matches. CDR3 nucleotide sequence: TGTGCCAGCAGTCCTCGGGACAGGATGAACACTGAAGCTTTCTTT. It codes for CASSPRDRMNTEAFF.

This clonotype was counted ten times or more. This chain links TRBV5-5 with TRBJ2-5; D perhaps matches TRBD2 (6 bases). The CDR3 covers 17 residues. V was pared by 2 bases and J by 3 bases, with 20 bases between. Germline CDR1 SGHKS, CDR2 YYEKEE (reference sequence). The CDR3 here is CASSFVPAGRYEETQYF. In DNA form, the CDR3 reads TGTGCCAGCAGCTTTGTCCCCGCGGGAAGGTATGAAGAGACCCAGTACTTC. The complete variable domain, with remaining parts taken from reference TRBV5-5 and TRBJ2-5, reads DAGVTQSPTHLIKTRGQQVTLRCSPISGHKSVSWYQQVLGQGPQFIFQYYEKEERGRGNFPDRFSARQFPNYSSELNVNALLLGDSALYLCASSFVPAGRYEETQYFGPGTRLLVL.

This clonotype appeared many times. The J gene is TRBJ2-7, the V gene TRBV4-2, with TRBD2 identical over 9 bases. This CDR3 has 16 amino acids. J lost 1 base, V lost 0 bases, and 4 bases had no gene match. Germline CDR1 reads LGHNA; CDR2 reads YNFKEQ. In nucleotides, the CDR3 is TGTGCCAGCAGCCAAGATCCTAGCGGGGCGTCCTACGAGCAGTACTTC. Protein product: CASSQDPSGASYEQYF.

This clonotype was observed at least ten times. This chain links TRBV12-3 or TRBV12-4 with TRBJ2-7; D may correspond to TRBD1 or TRBD2 (5 bases each). V dropped 6 bases and J dropped 4 bases, with 16 bases sitting between them. The CDR3 is made up of 14 amino acids. The CDR3 sequence: CASSLTGTAYEQYF. DNA of the CDR3: TGTGCCAGCAGCCTTACCGGGACGGCTTACGAGCAGTACTTC.

In this sample, this clonotype turned up a few times. The rearrangement uses TRBV6-5 and TRBJ1-1; D may be TRBD1 (5 bases). The length of the CDR3 is 14 residues. V gave up 3 bases and J gave up 0 bases, with 8 bases separating them. The V gene's germline CDR1 is MNHEY and CDR2 SVGAGI. The CDR3 here is CASSYAGMNTEAFF. The CDR3 DNA is TGTGCCAGCAGTTATGCAGGGATGAACACTGAAGCTTTCTTT.

At least ten counts were recorded for this clonotype. The rearrangement uses TRBV27 and TRBJ2-1, with 8 bases fitting TRBD1. Germline V gene lookup returns CDR1 MNHEY and CDR2 SMNVEV (reference sequence). V trimming: 4 bases; J trimming: 10 bases; junction bases outside the gene matches: 3. This CDR3 spans 12 amino acids. For the CDR3, the DNA is TGTGCCAGCAGTTCGACAGGGGTCGAGCAGTTCTTC. Translation gives CASSSTGVEQFF.

In its sample, this clonotype was seen many times. The chain uses TRBV7-8 and TRBJ2-7; no definite D call. Trimming stripped 1 base from V and 6 bases from J, with 7 bases between. The CDR3 runs to 12 residues. The germline V gene has CDR1 SGHVS and CDR2 FQNEAQ. This CDR3 reads CASSLEGSEQYF. CDR3 DNA sequence: TGTGCCAGCAGCTTAGAAGGAAGCGAGCAGTACTTC.